Below, one T cell receptor (beta chain) is given with its context. Its antigen is as yet unknown. Germline lookup yields CDR1 DFQATT and CDR2 SNEGSKA (reference sequence). This CDR3 spans 15 amino acids. Trimming at V came to 3 bases and at J to 2 bases, leaving 8 bases not matched to a gene. The data stem from a study of post-analysis software for immune sequencing data. Study-level points and caveats: When the samples were clustered directly with F measure, those that had been prepared in the same batch showed strong co-clustering. The five TRBV segments detected at higher frequency in patients than in controls included TRBV5-6, TRBV5-1 and TRBV20-1. Controls significantly exceeded multiple sclerosis patients in normalized Chao1 diversity.

The authors incorporated unique molecular identifiers into the TCR beta cDNA libraries. TCRdb reprocessed the PCR reads with MiXCR, giving one entry per CDR3 protein. The sample has over 700,000 distinct CDR3 sequences; 30% are singletons. The chain has TRBV20-1 and TRBJ2-5, with 8 bases matching TRBD2. The sequencing input was blood. This clonotype was sampled from a girl aged 5 to 17 with multiple sclerosis. The CDR3 sequence: CSARASGPTQETQYF. The CDR3 DNA is TGCAGTGCTAGGGCTAGCGGGCCGACTCAAGAGACCCAGTACTTC.